The 21 T cell receptor beta chains reported below all come from one sample, sequenced in a study of cytomegalovirus exposure and HLA in healthy donors (dated 2017 in TCRdb). The library was generated by the immunoSEQ multiplex PCR assay. For the multiplex PCR, a mixture combining 60 forward primers for TCR Vbeta segments and 13 reverse primers for TCR Jbeta segments was used. TCRdb took this table from immuneACCESS and kept in-frame rearrangements with V and J called. Such tables lack part of the clones; where checked against another copy, unresolved V genes explain under half of the gap, and the rest is unexplained. This sample gives some 110,000 clones in total; roughly four fifths of them show up just once. Approximately 3.9% of the sample is held by the ten biggest clonotypes. Sequencing used PBMCs. Source of these receptors: a woman aged 45-65 years in good health and CMV-seropositive.

The J gene is TRBJ2-7, the V gene TRBV18, with TRBD2 matching 9 bases. In germline, CDR1 is KGHSH, CDR2 LQKENI. Losses at the gene ends were 5 bases for V and 3 bases for J; bases not matched to a gene: 17. There are 18 residues in the CDR3. Here the CDR3 reads CASSSFPGTSLTFYEQYF. CDR3 coding DNA: TGTGCCAGCTCATCGTTTCCCGGGACTAGCCTTACTTTCTACGAGCAGTACTTC.

The chain has TRBV4-1 and TRBJ1-3; D is unclear. The CDR3 sequence is 15 residues long. Germline V CDR1 and CDR2: MGHRA, YSYEKL. V was pared by 2 bases and J by 4 bases, with 12 bases between. The DNA for the CDR3 is TGCGCCAGCAGCCAACATTATGGCCCCGGAAACACCATATATTTT. Its protein product is CASSQHYGPGNTIYF.

The chain carries TRBV18 and TRBJ1-4, with 8 bases matching TRBD1. The V gene end was trimmed by 3 bases and the J gene end by 5 bases; junction bases not matched to a gene: 2. The CDR3 has 14 residues. Germline CDR1 reads KGHSH; CDR2 reads LQKENI. CDR3 DNA sequence: TGTGCCAGCTCACCGGACAGGGTGAATGAAAAACTGTTTTTT. It translates to CASSPDRVNEKLFF.

V is TRBV19 and J is TRBJ1-2; the D is unclear. The CDR3 covers 11 residues. Germline assignment: CDR1 LNHDA and CDR2 SQIVND (reference sequence). The V end was cut by 5 bases, the J end by 4 bases, with 5 bases between. CDR3 region: CASSRSYGYTF. CDR3 DNA: TGTGCCAGTAGTCGCAGCTATGGCTACACCTTC.

The genes are TRBV15 and TRBJ2-1, with TRBD1 matching 7 bases. CDR1 and CDR2 from the germline V gene are LNHNV and YYDKDF (reference sequence). This CDR3 comprises 16 residues. With V trimmed by 2 bases and J by 6 bases, 10 bases remained unmatched. CDR3 sequence reads: CATSRLDRVGSNEQFF. The CDR3 DNA follows: TGTGCCACCAGCAGACTCGACAGGGTCGGTTCCAATGAGCAGTTCTTC.

This chain joins TRBV6-1 and TRBJ1-2; 8 bases agree with TRBD1. This CDR3 region has 16 residues. Germline CDR1 is MNHNS and CDR2 is SASEGT. J was trimmed by 5 bases and V by 2 bases; bases with no gene match: 10. CDR3 sequence reads: CASSESVGTGVYGYTF. The CDR3 DNA reads as TGTGCCAGCAGTGAATCGGTGGGGACAGGCGTGTATGGCTACACCTTC.

The chain links TRBV5-1 to TRBJ1-2, with 12 bases fitting TRBD1. The germline gives CDR1 SGHRS, CDR2 YFSETQ. V lost 0 bases to trimming and J lost 8 bases; unmatched junction nucleotides: 5. The CDR3 is made up of 15 amino acids. The CDR3 loop reads CASSLGGTGGGGYTF. For the CDR3, the DNA is TGCGCCAGCAGCTTGGGAGGGACAGGGGGCGGCGGCTACACCTTC.

The chain recombines TRBV28 with TRBJ2-5, with TRBD1 matching over 11 bases. The CDR3 loop spans 16 amino acids. CDR1 MDHEN and CDR2 SYDVKM come from the germline V gene. J was trimmed by 2 bases and V by 5 bases; bases with no gene match: 7. The CDR3: CASSPYGTGGQETQYF. CDR3 sequence (DNA): TGTGCCAGCAGTCCCTACGGGACAGGGGGGCAAGAGACCCAGTACTTC.

The chain uses TRBV11-2 and TRBJ2-7; 9 bases align to TRBD1. V was clipped by 6 bases and J by 2 bases; unmatched bases: 8. Looked up from germline, CDR1 is SGHAT and CDR2 is FQNNGV. This CDR3 spans 15 amino acids. As DNA, the CDR3 is TGTGCCAGCAGAAAAACCGGGACAGGGACCTACGAGCAGTACTTC. This sequence encodes CASRKTGTGTYEQYF. The variable domain in full, with the rest retrieved from reference TRBV11-2 and TRBJ2-7, is EAGVAQSPRYKIIEKRQSVAFWCNPISGHATLYWYQQILGQGPKLLIQFQNNGVVDDSQLPKDRFSAERLKGVDSTLKIQPAKLEDSAVYLCASRKTGTGTYEQYFGPGTRLTVT.

The V call is TRBV7-9, the J call TRBJ1-6; TRBD1 is a possible D gene (6 bases). Germline CDR1 reads SEHNR; CDR2 reads FQNEAQ (reference sequence). V was cut by 5 bases and J by 7 bases, with 15 bases left in between. The CDR3 is 15 amino acids. CDR3 nucleotide sequence: TGTGCCAGCAGCCCACAGGGTATGAGGAATTCACCCCTCCACTTT. Translating gives CASSPQGMRNSPLHF.

This chain links TRBV7-9 with TRBJ2-7; 10 nucleotides align to TRBD2. Germline-derived CDR1 and CDR2 are SEHNR and FQNEAQ (reference sequence). Losses at the gene ends were 1 base for V and 5 bases for J; bases not matched to a gene: 8. The CDR3 loop spans 16 amino acids. The CDR3 protein is CASSLVPSGGLDEQYF. The CDR3 region has the DNA TGTGCCAGCAGCTTAGTCCCTAGCGGGGGTCTGGACGAGCAGTACTTC. Filled out from reference TRBV7-9 and TRBJ2-7, the complete variable domain reads DTGVSQNPRHKITKRGQNVTFRCDPISEHNRLYWYRQTLGQGPEFLTYFQNEAQLEKSRLLSDRFSAERPKGSFSTLEIQRTEQGDSAMYLCASSLVPSGGLDEQYFGPGTRLTVT.

This rearrangement joins TRBV28 to TRBJ1-6, with a tentative D call TRBD1 (6 bases). Germline CDR1 is MDHEN and CDR2 is SYDVKM. The CDR3 runs to 13 residues. V was shortened by 6 bases and J by 9 bases, with 12 bases between the two germline ends. The CDR3 nucleotides read TGTGCCAGCAGAGGACAGAATTCTTCACCCCTCCACTTT. The encoded protein is CASRGQNSSPLHF.

The CDR3 loop reads CASRRRGGFGIQYF. DNA of the CDR3: TGTGCCAGCCGAAGGCGGGGGGGCTTTGGCATTCAGTACTTC. V is TRBV6-6 and J is TRBJ2-4; 9 bases match TRBD2. V gave up 8 bases and J gave up 9 bases; unmatched junction bases: 11. The CDR3 covers 14 residues. In germline, CDR1 is MNHNY, CDR2 SVGAGI (reference sequence).

The chain has TRBV27 and TRBJ1-4; 7 bases align to TRBD1. The CDR3 length is 15 residues. Trimming at V came to 5 bases and at J to 10 bases, leaving 13 bases not matched to a gene. Germline loops: CDR1 MNHEY, CDR2 SMNVEV (reference sequence). This chain's CDR3 is CASSRNRGSLVKLFF. The CDR3, as DNA: TGTGCCAGCAGTAGGAACAGGGGAAGCTTAGTAAAACTGTTTTTT. Filled out from reference TRBV27 and TRBJ1-4, the complete variable domain reads EAQVTQNPRYLITVTGKKLTVTCSQNMNHEYMSWYRQDPGLGLRQIYYSMNVEVTDKGDVPEGYKVSRKEKRNFPLILESPSPNQTSLYFCASSRNRGSLVKLFFGSGTQLSVL.

V is TRBV5-4 and J is TRBJ2-5; 7 nucleotides line up with TRBD1. J was trimmed by 3 bases and V by 4 bases; bases with no gene match: 12. The CDR3 covers 16 residues. The germline V gene has CDR1 SGHNT and CDR2 YYREEE (reference sequence). The CDR3 protein is CASSSRTGAAKETQYF. CDR3 DNA: TGTGCCAGCAGCAGCCGGACAGGTGCGGCAAAAGAGACCCAGTACTTC.

The rearrangement joins TRBV6-1 to TRBJ2-7, with TRBD2 matching 10 bases. Germline V gene sequence: CDR1 MNHNS, CDR2 SASEGT. The CDR3 covers 15 residues. The V and J ends lost 5 bases and 2 bases, in that order; junction bases with no gene match: 6. In DNA, the CDR3 is TGTGCCAGCAGTCTGACTAGCGGGTCAACCTACGAGCAGTACTTC. Its translation: CASSLTSGSTYEQYF.

The chain combines TRBV5-1 with TRBJ1-2; possibly TRBD1 for D (6 bases). The ends were cut back, 0 bases at V and 7 bases at J, with 10 bases in the middle. The germline CDR1 and CDR2 sequences are SGHRS and YFSETQ. The CDR3 is made up of 13 amino acids. CDR3 region: CASSLAGAVGYTF. The DNA for the CDR3 is TGCGCCAGCAGCTTGGCAGGGGCGGTTGGCTACACCTTC.

V gene TRBV7-9 combines with J gene TRBJ1-4; possibly TRBD1 for D (6 bases). Trimming removed 6 bases at V and 0 bases at J, with 20 bases between. Germline assignment: CDR1 SEHNR and CDR2 FQNEAQ (reference sequence). The CDR3 contains 18 residues. CDR3 region: CASSYGQSQYATNEKLFF. The CDR3 bases are TGTGCCAGCAGTTATGGACAGTCCCAGTACGCAACTAATGAAAAACTGTTTTTT.

CDR3 coding DNA: TGTGCCAGCAGCTTAGATGACGAGGGGGTAAGCACAGATACGCAGTATTTT. As protein: CASSLDDEGVSTDTQYF. V usage is TRBV11-2 and J usage is TRBJ2-3; D possibly corresponds to TRBD1 (6 bases). This CDR3 comprises 17 residues. Germline CDR1 reads SGHAT; CDR2 reads FQNNGV. V was clipped by 0 bases and J by 0 bases, with 13 bases between them.

A few counts support this clone. The genes are TRBV6-6 and TRBJ1-3, with a possible D match to TRBD1 (6 bases). Trimming took 4 bases from V and 0 from J, leaving 10 bases between them. This CDR3 comprises 15 residues. CDR1 is MNHNY and CDR2 is SVGAGI in the germline V gene (reference sequence). CDR3 protein: CASSWGGPSGNTIYF. The CDR3 bases are TGTGCCAGCAGTTGGGGGGGGCCCTCTGGAAACACCATATATTTT.

The V gene is TRBV6-1, the J gene TRBJ2-3, with TRBD2 matching 12 bases. The CDR3 is 18 amino acids. The junction had 14 bases not matched to a gene; V was cut back by 4 bases and J by 6 bases. Germline CDR1 and CDR2: MNHNS and SASEGT. The CDR3 DNA reads TGTGCCAGCAGTGCCCTAGCGGGGGGGCTCCGGCGGTTTGATACGCAGTATTTT. Its translation: CASSALAGGLRRFDTQYF.